This T cell receptor beta chain was profiled in a study of identifying expanded T cells in peripheral blood. Collection occurred without any documented infections or immune events in donors. V lost 1 base, J lost 5 bases, and 11 bases lay in between. CDR1 is GTSNPN and CDR2 is SVGIG in the germline V gene (reference sequence). The CDR3 extends over 14 amino acids. Sequencing was performed with immunoSEQ multiplex PCR; in TCRdb, only in-frame clones are kept and a portion is missing. The sample has about 86,000 clones; 88% are singletons. As to this clone: Its cognate antigen is unknown.

Study results and limitations: Technical replicates showed about 1.1 changed clones; around 2 weeks roughly 16; four weeks 19. Variance in clone template counts between two-week samples significantly increased with total template count across all healthy donors.

The sequence was obtained from a person aged 18 to 75 in good health. The sequenced sample consisted of blood. The J gene is TRBJ2-2, the V gene TRBV30; D possibly matches TRBD1 or TRBD2 (5 bases each). The CDR3 loop reads CAWSGGSGTGELFF. The CDR3 DNA follows: TGTGCCTGGAGTGGGGGGAGTGGAACCGGGGAGCTGTTTTTT.